This TCR delta chain was captured in a study of γδ T cells in repeated Plasmodium falciparum infection. The CDR3 has 16 residues. Trimming cost V 2 bases and J 0 bases, with 13 bases left between them. CDR1 is TSWWSYY, CDR2 QGS, per germline. Flow sorting of PBMC yielded separate Vgamma9/Vdelta2+ and Vdelta2-negative gammadelta T cell populations for bulk repertoire analysis. TCRdb made new clone calls on the multiplex PCR reads using CATT. The sample contains tens of thousands of delta-chain clones, roughly 0.9% of which appear only once. For this clone: The TCRdb protein, from a much larger clone, departs from this DNA's translation at residue 5, likely by read error; the protein shown derives from the DNA.

The receptor was isolated from a pool of human donors (malaria-infected and uninfected, not separated). The chain is built from TRDV1 and TRDJ1; D not certain. The specimen was gamma-delta T cells from blood. CDR3 in amino acids: CALGETSGRYTDKLIF. The CDR3 bases are TGTGCTCTTGGGGAAACCTCGGGACGATACACCGATAAACTCATCTTT.